This entry lists 32 T cell receptor beta chains sequenced from one sample in a study of cytomegalovirus exposure and HLA in healthy donors. This PCR relied on a set of 60 Vbeta primers and 13 Jbeta primers. Clones were sequenced by immunoSEQ multiplex PCR, and TCRdb holds only the in-frame ones, with some missing. The sample consists of nearly 80,000 clones, 79% of them appearing once. The sequencing sample was made of PBMCs. These receptors originate from a middle-aged woman in good health and CMV-seropositive.

CDR3: CASSSGDEQFF. The CDR3 coding sequence is TGCGCCAGCAGCTCAGGCGATGAGCAGTTCTTC. The rearrangement uses TRBV5-1 and TRBJ2-1; D unresolved. Between the trimmed V and J ends, which lost 3 bases and 8 bases, there was a span of 6 bases. The germline CDR1 and CDR2 sequences are SGHRS and YFSETQ. The CDR3 is made up of 11 amino acids.

V is TRBV29-1 and J is TRBJ2-1; maybe TRBD1 (6 bases). The length of the CDR3 is 14 residues. Trimming pared 7 bases from V and 5 bases from J, leaving 18 bases between. Germline CDR1 reads SQVTM; CDR2 reads ANQGSEA. The CDR3 coding sequence is TGCAGCGCCGGGCTGAATAGGGGGAACAATGAGCAGTTCTTC. Its translation is CSAGLNRGNNEQFF.

This clone appeared once. The V call is TRBV5-1, the J call TRBJ2-7; D possibly corresponds to TRBD2 (7 bases). The germline V gene has CDR1 SGHRS and CDR2 YFSETQ. The ends were cut back, 0 bases at V and 2 bases at J, with 12 bases in the middle. There are 15 residues in the CDR3. CDR3 sequence (DNA): TGCGCCAGCAGCTTGGACGCGGGGGCGACCTACGAGCAGTACTTC. Translation: CASSLDAGATYEQYF.

This rearrangement joins TRBV6-5 to TRBJ1-5; D possibly corresponds to TRBD1 (6 bases). Trimming shortened V by 4 bases and J by 0 bases, and 10 bases separated the two germline ends. Germline V gene lookup returns CDR1 MNHEY and CDR2 SVGAGI. The CDR3 length is 15 residues. The CDR3 loop is CASSSDRYSNQPQHF. Written as DNA, the CDR3 is TGTGCCAGCAGTTCGGACAGATATAGCAATCAGCCCCAGCATTTT.

The rearrangement links TRBV13 to TRBJ2-3, with D possibly matching TRBD1 (5 bases). The V end lost 0 bases, the J end lost 3 bases, and 10 bases lay between the germline ends. Germline V gene lookup returns CDR1 PRHDT and CDR2 FYEKMQ (reference sequence). The CDR3 is 15 residues long. This chain's CDR3 is CASSLGQGPTDTQYF. CDR3 coding DNA: TGTGCCAGCAGCTTAGGGCAGGGCCCAACAGATACGCAGTATTTT.

J is TRBJ1-1 and V is TRBV19; D gene uncertain. V was pared by 5 bases and J by 1 base, with 8 bases between. The CDR3 sequence is 13 residues long. CDR1 is LNHDA, CDR2 SQIVND, per germline (reference sequence). CDR3 DNA: TGTGCCAGTAGTCTGGGCCCGAACACTGAAGCTTTCTTT. Its translation: CASSLGPNTEAFF.

The V call is TRBV5-1, the J call TRBJ2-7, with 10 positions matching TRBD1. Germline V lookup: CDR1 SGHRS, CDR2 YFSETQ. The CDR3 covers 16 residues. V lost 4 bases, J lost 6 bases, and 13 bases stayed unmatched. CDR3 protein: CASSHGTGAPLGEQYF. The CDR3 region has the DNA TGCGCCAGCAGCCATGGGACAGGGGCACCCTTGGGCGAGCAGTACTTC.

This chain uses TRBV30 with TRBJ2-3; D gene ambiguous. Germline V gene lookup returns CDR1 GTSNPN and CDR2 SVGIG (reference sequence). Trimming took 2 bases from V and 0 from J, leaving 18 bases between them. The CDR3 is 17 residues long. The CDR3 reads CAWSPHPLSSSTDTQYF. DNA for the CDR3: TGTGCCTGGAGTCCCCACCCTCTATCCTCTAGCACAGATACGCAGTATTTT.

This clone has just a few counts. This CDR3 reads CASTGRLGNQPQHF. The CDR3 DNA sequence: TGTGCCAGCACAGGTCGCTTAGGCAATCAGCCCCAGCATTTT. The chain combines TRBV28 with TRBJ1-5, with D unresolved. This CDR3 is built from 14 residues. V was pared by 7 bases and J by 2 bases, with 12 bases between. CDR1 is MDHEN, CDR2 SYDVKM, per germline.

This chain links TRBV18 with TRBJ2-7; D is unresolved. The V gene's germline CDR1 is KGHSH and CDR2 LQKENI. This CDR3 is 15 amino acids long. V lost 2 bases and J 3 bases, leaving 14 bases between the germline ends. The CDR3 here is CASSPAMSTGYEQYF. CDR3 nucleotide sequence: TGTGCCAGCTCACCAGCAATGTCGACGGGCTACGAGCAGTACTTC.

The chain recombines TRBV5-8 with TRBJ2-7; weak D call: TRBD1 (5 bases). Trimming stripped 4 bases from V and 1 base from J, with 9 bases between. This CDR3 has 13 residues. Germline values: CDR1 SGHTS, CDR2 YDEGEE. CDR3 sequence (DNA): TGTGCCAGCAGCCAGACAGTATCCTACGAGCAGTACTTC. Translating it yields CASSQTVSYEQYF.

The J gene is TRBJ2-2, the V gene TRBV29-1; possible D gene TRBD1, 6 bases. Germline V gives CDR1 SQVTM, CDR2 ANQGSEA. The CDR3 runs to 13 residues. V was shortened by 3 bases and J by 3 bases, with 8 bases between the two germline ends. CDR3 bases: TGCAGCGTTGACAGGGGATACACCGGGGAGCTGTTTTTT. This encodes CSVDRGYTGELFF.

The V and J genes are TRBV7-6 and TRBJ2-5; 8 positions agree with TRBD2. This CDR3 is built from 15 residues. CDR1 SGHVS and CDR2 FNYEAQ come from the germline V gene. Trimming cost V 8 bases and J 2 bases; bases outside gene matches: 10. DNA of the CDR3: TGTGCCAGCGCCGGGGGGGCTAGCGCACAAGAGACCCAGTACTTC. It yields the protein CASAGGASAQETQYF. Based on the CDR3 plus reference TRBV7-6 and TRBJ2-5, the full variable domain is GAGVSQSPRYKVTKRGQDVALRCDPISGHVSLYWYRQALGQGPEFLTYFNYEAQQDKSGLPNDRFSAERPEGSISTLTIQRTEQRDSAMYRCASAGGASAQETQYFGPGTRLLVL.

The V and J genes are TRBV18 and TRBJ2-3; unclear D gene. V dropped 2 bases and J dropped 2 bases, with 14 bases sitting between them. The germline V gene encodes CDR1 KGHSH and CDR2 LQKENI. This CDR3 is 16 amino acids long. CDR3 loop: CASSPAPLVYTDTQYF. For the CDR3, the DNA is TGTGCCAGCTCACCAGCGCCCCTGGTATACACAGATACGCAGTATTTT.

The gene calls are TRBV5-1 and TRBJ1-4, with unresolved D. Germline CDR1 is SGHRS and CDR2 is YFSETQ. CDR3 length: 15 residues. With 1 base removed from V and 5 bases from J, the gap between germline ends came to 12 bases. The CDR3: CASSLNAAGNEKLFF. The CDR3 DNA is TGCGCCAGCAGCTTGAATGCAGCCGGGAATGAAAAACTGTTTTTT.

The genes are TRBV6-1 and TRBJ2-1; 8 bases agree with TRBD2. Germline CDR1 is MNHNS and CDR2 is SASEGT. The CDR3 contains 13 residues. Trimming took 5 bases from V and 7 from J; bases not matched to a gene: 4. In DNA, the CDR3 is TGTGCCAGCAGTACCGGGAGGGCGAATGAGCAGTTCTTC. This codes for CASSTGRANEQFF.

The J gene is TRBJ1-2, the V gene TRBV6-6; 8 positions agree with TRBD1. V shed 5 bases, J shed 3 bases, and the junction held 8 bases outside the gene matches. The CDR3 runs to 15 residues. Germline V gene data show CDR1 as MNHNY and CDR2 as SVGAGI (reference sequence). CDR3 in amino acids: CASSPRTGHDYGYTF. The DNA of the CDR3 is TGTGCCAGCAGTCCACGGACAGGGCACGACTATGGCTACACCTTC.

The table lists this clone with a count of one. The chain has TRBV19 and TRBJ2-3, with 10 bases aligning to TRBD1. V lost 4 bases, J lost 4 bases, and 5 bases stayed unmatched. The CDR3 is 15 residues long. Germline V lookup: CDR1 LNHDA, CDR2 SQIVND (reference sequence). CDR3 in amino acids: CASSKGTGESDTQYF. Written as DNA, the CDR3 is TGTGCCAGTAGTAAAGGGACAGGGGAATCAGATACGCAGTATTTT.

This chain connects TRBV6-5 to TRBJ1-4; 7 nucleotides line up with TRBD1. Losses at the gene ends were 5 bases for V and 6 bases for J; bases not matched to a gene: 6. The CDR3 sequence is 14 residues long. Germline V lookup: CDR1 MNHEY, CDR2 SVGAGI. CDR3 residues: CASSRQGKDEKLFF. CDR3 coding DNA: TGTGCCAGCAGTCGACAGGGTAAAGATGAAAAACTGTTTTTT.

The chain combines TRBV7-9 with TRBJ2-3; a weak D match, TRBD1 (6 bases). Trimming shortened V by 3 bases and J by 5 bases, and 15 bases separated the two germline ends. The CDR3 runs 15 residues. Germline CDR1 SEHNR, CDR2 FQNEAQ (reference sequence). The CDR3 loop is CASSFEGPRGDTQYF. The DNA for the CDR3 is TGTGCCAGCAGCTTCGAGGGCCCCAGGGGAGATACGCAGTATTTT.

This chain uses TRBV29-1 with TRBJ1-1, with 7 bases fitting TRBD1. The CDR3 consists of 14 residues. Trimming at V came to 0 bases and at J to 4 bases, leaving 5 bases not matched to a gene. CDR1 and CDR2 from the germline V gene are SQVTM and ANQGSEA. The DNA of the CDR3 is TGCAGCGTTGAAGAACGGACAGGCATCACTGAAGCTTTCTTT. It codes for CSVEERTGITEAFF.

J is TRBJ2-7 and V is TRBV14; 7 bases are shared with TRBD2. V was clipped by 2 bases and J by 3 bases; unmatched bases: 10. The CDR3 length is 16 residues. CDR1 and CDR2 from the germline V gene are SGHDN and FVKESK. CDR3 sequence reads: CASSQISRDYIYEQYF. CDR3 in DNA: TGTGCCAGCAGCCAAATCTCCAGGGACTACATCTACGAGCAGTACTTC.

Written as DNA, the CDR3 is TGTGCCAGCAGCTCCGGACTAGCGGGAGTTGATACGCAGTATTTT. Amino acid sequence: CASSSGLAGVDTQYF. The chain joins TRBV7-7 to TRBJ2-3, with 13 bases that match TRBD2. The CDR3 extends over 15 amino acids. Germline V gene data show CDR1 as SSHAT and CDR2 as FNYEAQ (reference sequence). Trimming took 4 bases from V and 6 from J; bases not matched to a gene: 4. The variable domain in full, completed from reference TRBV7-7 and TRBJ2-3, reads GAGVSQSPRYKVTKRGQDVTLRCDPISSHATLYWYQQALGQGPEFLTYFNYEAQPDKSGLPSDRFSAERPEGSISTLTIQRTEQRDSAMYRCASSSGLAGVDTQYFGPGTRLTVL.

This chain uses TRBV5-5 with TRBJ2-7; 14 bases fit TRBD2. The V gene's germline CDR1 is SGHKS and CDR2 YYEKEE (reference sequence). The CDR3 runs 20 residues. J was trimmed by 8 bases and V by 3 bases; bases with no gene match: 22. The CDR3 bases are TGTGCCAGCAGCTCATATCTGGGACAGGAAAGGACTAGCGGGAGGTGGAAGCAGTACTTC. Residues: CASSSYLGQERTSGRWKQYF.

The V and J genes are TRBV5-6 and TRBJ2-7; tentatively, D is TRBD2 (5 bases). There are 16 residues in the CDR3. V was clipped by 1 base and J by 2 bases, with 16 bases between them. Germline CDR1 reads SGHDT; CDR2 reads YYEEEE. This CDR3 is CASSLYLGRLPYEQYF. Here the CDR3 DNA reads TGTGCCAGCAGCTTGTATCTTGGGAGACTACCCTACGAGCAGTACTTC.

This clone is a singleton in its sample. This CDR3 is also generated by other DNA sequences in the sample. The DNA of the CDR3 is TGTGCCAGCAGGGTAGATGGCACAGATACGCAGTATTTT. This codes for CASRVDGTDTQYF. This rearrangement joins TRBV25-1 to TRBJ2-3; D is unclear. Trimming stripped 6 bases from V and 1 base from J, with 8 bases between. This CDR3 is 13 amino acids long. CDR1 MGHDK and CDR2 SYGVNS come from the germline V gene. Full variable domain (rest looked up from reference TRBV25-1 and TRBJ2-3): EADIYQTPRYLVIGTGKKITLECSQTMGHDKMYWYQQDPGMELHLIHYSYGVNSTEKGDLSSESTVSRIRTEHFPLTLESARPSHTSQYLCASRVDGTDTQYFGPGTRLTVL.

This sequence joins TRBV5-8 and TRBJ1-4; TRBD1 is a possible D gene (6 bases). This CDR3 has 16 amino acids. V was clipped by 4 bases and J by 2 bases, with 15 bases between them. Germline-derived CDR1 and CDR2 are SGHTS and YDEGEE. The chain's CDR3 is CASSRGGLRTNEKLFF. The CDR3 DNA reads TGTGCCAGCAGCCGGGGGGGCCTGCGGACTAATGAAAAACTGTTTTTT.

This clone was detected a few times. CDR3 in DNA: TGTGCCAGCACCCTAGATAAAGGCAAGATTGCTTTCTTT. Translating gives CASTLDKGKIAFF. The chain recombines TRBV6-1 with TRBJ1-1; D call uncertain. The CDR3 length is 13 residues. The V gene's germline CDR1 is MNHNS and CDR2 SASEGT. V gave up 7 bases and J gave up 11 bases, with 20 bases separating them.

For the CDR3, the DNA is TGCGCCAGCAGCAGCCAGGGGTTATACACCTTC. Amino acid sequence: CASSSQGLYTF. The chain couples TRBV5-1 to TRBJ1-2; D possibly corresponds to TRBD1 (6 bases). The CDR3 has 11 amino acids. V shed 4 bases and J shed 11 bases, with 12 bases lying between them. CDR1 is SGHRS, CDR2 YFSETQ, per germline.

The CDR3 is CASSSSGMVGELFF. In nucleotides, the CDR3 is TGTGCCAGCAGTTCTAGCGGGATGGTCGGGGAGCTGTTTTTT. The chain combines TRBV7-2 with TRBJ2-2; 9 nucleotides agree with TRBD2. In germline, CDR1 is SGHTA, CDR2 FQGNSA. The CDR3 extends over 14 amino acids. Trimming at V came to 6 bases and at J to 7 bases, leaving 6 bases not matched to a gene.

The chain recombines TRBV2 with TRBJ2-1, with D maybe TRBD1 (5 bases). Trimming removed 8 bases from V and 5 bases from J, with 10 bases in between. The germline gives CDR1 SNHLY, CDR2 FYNNEI. This CDR3 is 12 amino acids long. The CDR3 is CASLGQHNEQFF. CDR3 nucleotides: TGTGCCAGCCTCGGACAACACAATGAGCAGTTCTTC.

V gene TRBV2 combines with J gene TRBJ2-7; 7 bases are shared with TRBD1. The CDR3 sequence is 13 residues long. The V and J ends lost 6 bases and 2 bases, in that order; junction bases with no gene match: 4. Germline CDR1 reads SNHLY; CDR2 reads FYNNEI. The CDR3 sequence: CASRRTGAYEQYF. CDR3 coding DNA: TGTGCCAGCAGGAGGACAGGAGCCTACGAGCAGTACTTC.